The TCR beta chain described here comes from a study of OX40 agonist ivuxolimab in advanced cancers. The wider study: Patients received intravenous ivuxolimab every 2 weeks at 0.01 to 10 mg/kg.

Produced via immunoSEQ multiplex PCR; TCRdb's table is partial and in-frame only. Of about 97,000 clones listed, about 90% are singletons. This CDR3 comprises 13 residues. CDR1 and CDR2 (germline): LGHNA, YNFKEQ. Trimming cost V 0 bases and J 1 base, with 3 bases left between them. The receptor's source is an adult with an advanced solid tumor such as melanoma, head and neck, liver or kidney cancer. This specimen consisted of CD4+ or CD8+ T cells sorted from blood, obtained in a trial of the OX40 agonist ivuxolimab. V gene TRBV4-2 combines with J gene TRBJ2-5; D gene ambiguous. This CDR3 reads CASSQDRQETQYF. CDR3 in DNA: TGTGCCAGCAGCCAAGACCGCCAAGAGACCCAGTACTTC.